The rows below give T cell receptor beta chains drawn from one sample of a study of monozygotic twins with cystic fibrosis. Measured with immunoSEQ multiplex PCR; TCRdb has only the in-frame clones, and not every one. The top ten clones hold 2.7% of a sample with roughly 25,000 clones, around 96% of them seen once. Input material: blood. Receptors were obtained from a girl aged 2-10 years with cystic fibrosis. Each CDR3 is given with its conserved first and last residue. A D gene is named only where the DNA matches it firmly. The size of a clone is reported for some rows only, either as once, few or many, or as a class for expanded clones.

clone size	V gene	D gene	J gene	CDR3 protein	CDR3 DNA
once	TRBV4-2	-	TRBJ2-3	CASSQGFRDTQYF	TGTGCCAGCAGCCAAGGATTCCGAGATACGCAGTATTTT
once	TRBV4-1	TRBD1	TRBJ1-3	CASSQDGWGTGVAGNTIYF	TGCGCCAGCAGCCAAGATGGTTGGGGGACAGGGGTGGCTGGAAACACCATATATTTT
-	TRBV5-4	TRBD1	TRBJ2-3	CASSLGQGANTQYF	TGTGCCAGCAGCCTGGGACAGGGGGCAAATACGCAGTATTTT
-	TRBV29-1	TRBD1	TRBJ2-3	CSVEPAGTGNFPSHPDTQYF	TGCAGCGTTGAGCCCGCCGGGACAGGGAATTTTCCTTCCCACCCAGATACGCAGTATTTT
-	TRBV18	TRBD2	TRBJ2-1	CASSPRTSGIYNEQFF	TGTGCCAGCTCACCCCGGACTAGCGGGATCTACAATGAGCAGTTCTTC
-	TRBV11-2	TRBD2	TRBJ2-7	CASSLLAGAEQYF	TGTGCCAGCAGCTTACTAGCGGGAGCCGAGCAGTACTTC
-	TRBV11-2	-	TRBJ2-5	CASSHGETQYF	TGTGCCAGCAGCCATGGAGAGACCCAGTACTTC
-	TRBV6-5	-	TRBJ2-1	CASSLWELGEQFF	TGTGCCAGCAGTCTATGGGAGTTGGGTGAGCAGTTCTTC
-	TRBV19	TRBD1	TRBJ1-5	CASSIDPWTGDSNQPQHF	TGTGCCAGTAGTATAGATCCCTGGACAGGGGATAGCAATCAGCCCCAGCATTTT
-	TRBV9	-	TRBJ2-5	CASSVAGAAGQETQYF	TGTGCCAGCAGCGTAGCGGGGGCGGCGGGACAGGAGACCCAGTACTTC
-	TRBV21-1	-	TRBJ2-7	CASSKAPFYEQYF	TGTGCCAGCAGCAAAGCGCCGTTCTACGAGCAGTACTTC
-	TRBV7-8	-	TRBJ2-5	CASSLIGETQYF	TGTGCCAGCAGCTTAATTGGGGAGACCCAGTACTTC
-	TRBV13	-	TRBJ2-1	CASSLDPGSYNEQFF	TGTGCCAGCAGCTTAGACCCAGGCTCCTACAATGAGCAGTTCTTC
-	TRBV12-5	TRBD2	TRBJ2-7	CASGIGLAEHYEQYF	TGTGCTAGTGGTATTGGACTAGCGGAGCACTACGAGCAGTACTTC
-	TRBV4-3	TRBD2	TRBJ2-1	CASSRGGSSYNEQFF	TGCGCCAGCAGCCGAGGCGGGAGCTCCTACAATGAGCAGTTCTTC
-	TRBV20-1	-	TRBJ1-1	CSARRNPEAFF	TGCAGTGCTAGACGGAACCCTGAAGCTTTCTTT
-	TRBV15	-	TRBJ1-1	CATSRLSSGVAFF	TGTGCCACCAGCAGACTGTCGTCAGGTGTAGCTTTCTTT